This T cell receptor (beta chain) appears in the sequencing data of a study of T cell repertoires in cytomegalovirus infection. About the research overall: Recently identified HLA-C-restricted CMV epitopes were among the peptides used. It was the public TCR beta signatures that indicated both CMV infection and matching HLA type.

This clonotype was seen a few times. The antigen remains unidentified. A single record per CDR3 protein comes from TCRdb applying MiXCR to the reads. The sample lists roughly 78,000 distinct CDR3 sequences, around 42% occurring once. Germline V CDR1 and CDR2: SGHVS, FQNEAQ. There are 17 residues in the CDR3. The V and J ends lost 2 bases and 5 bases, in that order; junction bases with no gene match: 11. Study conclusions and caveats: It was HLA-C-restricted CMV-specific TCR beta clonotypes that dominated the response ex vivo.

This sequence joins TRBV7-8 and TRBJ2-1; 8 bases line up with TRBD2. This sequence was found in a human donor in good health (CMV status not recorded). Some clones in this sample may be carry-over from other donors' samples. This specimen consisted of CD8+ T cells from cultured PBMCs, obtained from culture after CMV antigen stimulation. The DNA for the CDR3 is TGTGCCAGCAGCTTATCGCCGGGAGGCGGGGGGAACAATGAGCAGTTCTTC. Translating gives CASSLSPGGGGNNEQFF.